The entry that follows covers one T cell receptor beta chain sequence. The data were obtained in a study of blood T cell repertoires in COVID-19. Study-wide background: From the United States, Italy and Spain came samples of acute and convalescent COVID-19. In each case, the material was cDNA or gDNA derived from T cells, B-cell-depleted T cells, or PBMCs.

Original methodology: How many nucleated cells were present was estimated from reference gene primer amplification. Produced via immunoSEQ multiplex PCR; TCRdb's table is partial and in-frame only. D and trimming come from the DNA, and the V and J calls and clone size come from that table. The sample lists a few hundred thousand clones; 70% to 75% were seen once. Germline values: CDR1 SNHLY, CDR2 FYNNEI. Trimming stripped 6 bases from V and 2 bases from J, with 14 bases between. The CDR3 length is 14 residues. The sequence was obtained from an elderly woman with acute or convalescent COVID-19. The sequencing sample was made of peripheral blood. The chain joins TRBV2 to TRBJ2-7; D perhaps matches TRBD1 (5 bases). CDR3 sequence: CASRETARAYEQYF. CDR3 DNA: TGTGCCAGCAGAGAGACAGCCAGAGCCTACGAGCAGTACTTC. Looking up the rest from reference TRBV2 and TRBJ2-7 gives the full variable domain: EPEVTQTPSHQVTQMGQEVILRCVPISNHLYFYWYRQILGQKVEFLVSFYNNEISEKSEIFDDQFSVERPDGSNFTLKIRSTKLEDSAMYFCASRETARAYEQYFGPGTRLTVT.